This TCR beta chain emerged from a study of shared clonotypes between healthy human individuals. Study information: Per donor, CD8 memory used one plate, CD8 naive used two, CD4 memory used three and CD4 naive used three. General study points: The low donor count limited represented genetic and exposure-history diversity.

Notes on this clone: The target antigen is unknown. The identical CDR3 is also encoded by other nucleotide sequences in the sample.

Sequencing was performed with immunoSEQ multiplex PCR; in TCRdb, only in-frame clones are kept and a portion is missing. The table lists hundreds of thousands of clones, 85% to 95% of them singletons. CDR3 length: 15 amino acids. The junction had 5 bases not matched to a gene; V was cut back by 4 bases and J by 2 bases. Germline loops: CDR1 MNHEY, CDR2 SMNVEV (reference sequence). Naive-designated CD8 cells lacked CD45RO, were positively enriched for CCR7, and omitted terminally differentiated effector memory CD45RA+ cells. V is TRBV27 and J is TRBJ2-7; 10 nucleotides agree with TRBD2. The clonotype originates from a woman aged 25 to 39 in good health. The specimen sequenced was naive CD8+ T cells sorted from blood. The CDR3 loop is CASSSGTSGTYEQYF. DNA for the CDR3: TGTGCCAGCAGTTCCGGAACTAGCGGGACCTACGAGCAGTACTTC.